These 27 T cell receptor beta chains came from one sample sequenced in a study of OX40 agonist ivuxolimab in advanced cancers. Data came from immunoSEQ multiplex PCR; TCRdb stores just in-frame clones and leaves some out. The profile shows tens of thousands of clones, about 80% of them singletons. The sequenced sample was CD4+ or CD8+ T cells sorted from blood, obtained in a trial of the OX40 agonist ivuxolimab. These receptors were collected from an adult with an advanced solid tumor such as melanoma, head and neck, liver or kidney cancer.

There are a few counts of this clone. The genes are TRBV5-1 and TRBJ2-1, with 9 bases fitting TRBD2. This CDR3 has 16 amino acids. J lost 4 bases, V lost 0 bases, and 5 bases had no gene match. Germline CDR1 and CDR2: SGHRS and YFSETQ. In DNA, the CDR3 is TGCGCCAGCAGCTTGGACAGCGGGGGGATTTACAATGAGCAGTTCTTC. Protein sequence: CASSLDSGGIYNEQFF.

This sequence joins TRBV6-5 and TRBJ2-3; 10 bases align to TRBD2. Germline-derived CDR1 and CDR2 are MNHEY and SVGAGI. V was pared by 6 bases and J by 2 bases, with 5 bases of the junction left unmatched. This CDR3 is built from 15 residues. The DNA for the CDR3 is TGTGCCAGCAGCTCGGGACTAGCGAACACAGATACGCAGTATTTT. Encoded protein: CASSSGLANTDTQYF.

V is TRBV6-6 and J is TRBJ2-2, with TRBD2 matching 11 bases. V shed 6 bases, J shed 3 bases, and the junction held 6 bases outside the gene matches. This CDR3 has 16 amino acids. Germline-derived CDR1 and CDR2 are MNHNY and SVGAGI (reference sequence). The CDR3 loop is CASRTSGGKDTGELFF. The CDR3 DNA is TGTGCCAGCAGAACTAGCGGGGGAAAGGACACCGGGGAGCTGTTTTTT.

The CDR3 loop is CASSRGQESAQHF. The DNA for the CDR3 is TGCGCCAGCAGTCGGGGGCAAGAATCAGCCCAGCATTTT. V usage is TRBV10-2 and J usage is TRBJ1-5, with a tentative D call TRBD1 (6 bases). V was cut by 5 bases and J by 11 bases, with 16 bases left in between. The CDR3 has 13 residues. The V gene's germline CDR1 is WSHSY and CDR2 SAAADI.

J is TRBJ2-3 and V is TRBV6-1, with TRBD1 matching 7 bases. Losses at the gene ends were 1 base for V and 3 bases for J; bases not matched to a gene: 4. The CDR3 is 15 amino acids. Per germline, CDR1 MNHNS and CDR2 SASEGT. CDR3 sequence: CASSEDGRGTDTQYF. CDR3 bases: TGTGCCAGCAGTGAAGACGGCAGGGGGACAGATACGCAGTATTTT.

This chain uses TRBV6-6 with TRBJ1-6, with a weak D call TRBD1 (5 bases). The CDR3 sequence is 16 residues long. CDR1 is MNHNY, CDR2 SVGAGI, per germline (reference sequence). V was trimmed by 6 bases and J by 0 bases, leaving 12 bases between them. CDR3 in DNA: TGTGCCAGCAGGGGGGGAGGGAGCTCCTATAATTCACCCCTCCACTTT. This encodes CASRGGGSSYNSPLHF.

The CDR3 DNA is TGTGCCAGTAGTATGACAGCTTCCTACGAGCAGTACTTC. This encodes CASSMTASYEQYF. The rearrangement joins TRBV19 to TRBJ2-7, with D perhaps TRBD1 (5 bases). The CDR3 covers 13 residues. Germline CDR1 reads LNHDA; CDR2 reads SQIVND (reference sequence). The V gene lost 3 bases and the J gene lost 1 base, with 7 bases spanning the gap. The entire variable domain, with the rest obtained from reference TRBV19 and TRBJ2-7, is as follows: DGGITQSPKYLFRKEGQNVTLSCEQNLNHDAMYWYRQDPGQGLRLIYYSQIVNDFQKGDIAEGYSVSREKKESFPLTVTSAQKNPTAFYLCASSMTASYEQYFGPGTRLTVT.

In this sample, this clone turned up once. The chain employs TRBV7-3 and TRBJ2-1; D uncertain. The CDR3 is 13 amino acids. Trimming shortened V by 2 bases and J by 10 bases, and 12 bases separated the two germline ends. Looked up from germline, CDR1 is SGHTA and CDR2 is FQGTGA. This CDR3 is CASSLYVAGEQFF. CDR3 coding DNA: TGTGCCAGCAGCTTATACGTCGCCGGGGAGCAGTTCTTC.

V usage is TRBV5-1 and J usage is TRBJ2-1, with unresolved D. Germline values: CDR1 SGHRS, CDR2 YFSETQ. This CDR3 spans 13 amino acids. With 7 bases removed from V and 7 bases from J, the gap between germline ends came to 15 bases. The CDR3 protein is CASSEPSRNEQFF. The DNA for the CDR3 is TGCGCCAGCTCTGAACCCTCTCGGAATGAGCAGTTCTTC.

The chain recombines TRBV10-1 with TRBJ2-2; D is uncertain. Deletions cut 6 bases from V and 4 bases from J, with 6 bases between. CDR1 is WNHNN and CDR2 is SYGVQD in the germline V gene (reference sequence). The CDR3 consists of 12 residues. For the CDR3, the DNA is TGCGCCAGCAGCTCCCCCACCGGGGAGCTGTTTTTT. Protein product: CASSSPTGELFF.

This clone was found once. CDR3 in amino acids: CASSFLRGTGELFF. DNA of the CDR3: TGTGCCAGCAGCTTTCTTCGAGGCACCGGGGAGCTGTTTTTT. J is TRBJ2-2 and V is TRBV5-6, with unresolved D. Germline V gives CDR1 SGHDT, CDR2 YYEEEE. The CDR3 is 14 residues long. Trimming took 2 bases from V and 4 from J, leaving 9 bases between them.

The J gene is TRBJ2-7, the V gene TRBV7-9; D unclear. The CDR3 runs to 15 residues. From germline, CDR1 is SEHNR and CDR2 FQNEAQ (reference sequence). The germline V and J ends were trimmed by 1 base and 0 bases, with 10 bases remaining between them. CDR3 coding DNA: TGTGCCAGCAGCTTAGGGCGGATGAGCTCCTACGAGCAGTACTTC. The encoded protein is CASSLGRMSSYEQYF.

The rearrangement links TRBV6-5 to TRBJ2-7; 7 bases align to TRBD1. Germline assignment: CDR1 MNHEY and CDR2 SVGAGI. The V gene end was trimmed by 2 bases and the J gene end by 3 bases; junction bases not matched to a gene: 4. The CDR3 runs 14 residues. CDR3 region: CASSYRDRLYEQYF. The CDR3 region has the DNA TGTGCCAGCAGTTACCGGGACAGACTCTACGAGCAGTACTTC.

This chain joins TRBV2 and TRBJ2-7, with 8 bases fitting TRBD2. The CDR3 sequence is 15 residues long. Trimming at V came to 7 bases and at J to 1 base, leaving 9 bases not matched to a gene. Germline V gives CDR1 SNHLY, CDR2 FYNNEI. Here the CDR3 reads CASTYRLAGSYEQYF. In nucleotides, the CDR3 is TGTGCCAGCACTTATCGGCTAGCGGGTTCCTACGAGCAGTACTTC. Based on the CDR3 plus reference TRBV2 and TRBJ2-7, the full variable domain is EPEVTQTPSHQVTQMGQEVILRCVPISNHLYFYWYRQILGQKVEFLVSFYNNEISEKSEIFDDQFSVERPDGSNFTLKIRSTKLEDSAMYFCASTYRLAGSYEQYFGPGTRLTVT.

The chain carries TRBV2 and TRBJ2-1, with 9 bases that match TRBD2. V trimming: 4 bases; J trimming: 4 bases; junction bases outside the gene matches: 11. CDR1 and CDR2 (germline): SNHLY, FYNNEI. The CDR3 sequence is 17 residues long. CDR3 sequence (DNA): TGTGCCAGCAGTGGAGGCGGGGGGGCGAGGGTGTACAATGAGCAGTTCTTC. Protein: CASSGGGGARVYNEQFF. The complete variable domain, with remaining parts taken from reference TRBV2 and TRBJ2-1, reads EPEVTQTPSHQVTQMGQEVILRCVPISNHLYFYWYRQILGQKVEFLVSFYNNEISEKSEIFDDQFSVERPDGSNFTLKIRSTKLEDSAMYFCASSGGGGARVYNEQFFGPGTRLTVL.

V usage is TRBV7-9 and J usage is TRBJ1-5, with TRBD1 matching 7 bases. CDR1 and CDR2 from the germline V gene are SEHNR and FQNEAQ (reference sequence). The J segment lost 12 bases and the V segment lost 5 bases, leaving 10 bases of the junction unmatched. The CDR3 sequence is 13 residues long. The CDR3 is CASSLDRDSDQHF. Here the CDR3 DNA reads TGTGCCAGCAGCCTTGACCGGGACAGTGACCAGCATTTT.

The V call is TRBV27, the J call TRBJ2-7; no reliable D call. Looked up from germline, CDR1 is MNHEY and CDR2 is SMNVEV (reference sequence). V was pared by 2 bases and J by 3 bases, with 8 bases between. This CDR3 has 13 amino acids. CDR3 sequence: CASSLGHLYEQYF. The CDR3 DNA reads TGTGCCAGCAGTTTAGGGCACCTCTACGAGCAGTACTTC.

The chain combines TRBV6-5 with TRBJ1-1; D remains ambiguous. Looked up from germline, CDR1 is MNHEY and CDR2 is SVGAGI. The CDR3 sequence is 13 residues long. V was pared by 0 bases and J by 7 bases, with 9 bases between. This CDR3 is CASSYSILSEAFF. CDR3 nucleotide sequence: TGTGCCAGCAGTTACTCGATACTCAGTGAAGCTTTCTTT.

V is TRBV19 and J is TRBJ2-4; 7 bases map to TRBD1. There are 14 residues in the CDR3. The J segment lost 6 bases and the V segment lost 4 bases, leaving 6 bases of the junction unmatched. CDR1 is LNHDA and CDR2 is SQIVND in the germline V gene (reference sequence). CDR3 protein: CASSTGTELNIQYF. The CDR3 region has the DNA TGTGCCAGTAGTACGGGGACAGAATTAAACATTCAGTACTTC.

This clone appeared a few times. The chain is built from TRBV6-1 and TRBJ1-2; D is unresolved. Trimming pared 1 base from V and 4 bases from J, leaving 13 bases between. This CDR3 region has 15 residues. CDR1 and CDR2 (germline): MNHNS, SASEGT. This CDR3 is CASSEGYTAVYGYTF. CDR3 coding DNA: TGTGCCAGCAGTGAAGGTTATACGGCAGTCTATGGCTACACCTTC.

The chain employs TRBV6-5 and TRBJ2-1; maybe TRBD2 (5 bases). Germline V lookup: CDR1 MNHEY, CDR2 SVGAGI. V was clipped by 0 bases and J by 7 bases, with 10 bases between them. The CDR3 contains 14 residues. The DNA of the CDR3 is TGTGCCAGCAGTTACTCGATCGGGGTTAATGAGCAGTTCTTC. Translation gives CASSYSIGVNEQFF.

In its sample, this clone was seen once. The gene calls are TRBV11-2 and TRBJ1-5; D not certain. With 5 bases removed from V and 5 bases from J, the gap between germline ends came to 13 bases. CDR1 is SGHAT and CDR2 is FQNNGV in the germline V gene. The CDR3 runs to 14 residues. Here the CDR3 reads CASSEHLRDQPQHF. The CDR3, as DNA: TGTGCCAGCAGCGAACACTTAAGGGATCAGCCCCAGCATTTT.

CDR3 DNA: TGCGCCAGCAGAGACGCCGGGACTAGTTCAGGGTACATTCAGTACTTC. As protein: CASRDAGTSSGYIQYF. The rearrangement joins TRBV10-1 to TRBJ2-4; 8 bases map to TRBD2. Germline CDR1 reads WNHNN; CDR2 reads SYGVQD (reference sequence). The CDR3 consists of 16 residues. V was pared by 6 bases and J by 8 bases, with 15 bases of the junction left unmatched.

This clone has a single count. The chain carries TRBV6-8 and TRBJ2-7, with 10 bases that match TRBD1. Trimming cost V 10 bases and J 3 bases; bases outside gene matches: 18. This CDR3 has 17 residues. Germline lookup yields CDR1 MNHGY and CDR2 SAAAGT. The CDR3, as DNA: TGTGCCACCCCGCGTTCTTACCGGGACAGGGGTCTCTACGAGCAGTACTTC. Protein: CATPRSYRDRGLYEQYF.

In this sample, this clone turned up a few times. The chain uses TRBV28 and TRBJ2-7; D unclear. This CDR3 contains 13 residues. CDR1 MDHEN and CDR2 SYDVKM come from the germline V gene. The germline V and J ends were trimmed by 4 bases and 7 bases, with 14 bases remaining between them. The CDR3 DNA reads as TGTGCCAGCAGTTACGGGTATTTGGGAGAGCAGTACTTC. It yields the protein CASSYGYLGEQYF.

This clone was seen a few times. CDR3: CASSSQGAGDTQYF. The CDR3 DNA is TGTGCCAGCAGCTCTCAGGGGGCCGGTGATACGCAGTATTTT. The chain couples TRBV7-9 to TRBJ2-3, with 8 bases aligning to TRBD1. The germline gives CDR1 SEHNR, CDR2 FQNEAQ (reference sequence). Trimming at V came to 4 bases and at J to 6 bases, leaving 6 bases not matched to a gene. The CDR3 extends over 14 amino acids.

This clone appeared a single time. The chain joins TRBV5-4 to TRBJ1-1; tentative D call: TRBD1 (5 bases). The V gene's germline CDR1 is SGHNT and CDR2 YYREEE (reference sequence). Trimming stripped 7 bases from V and 1 base from J, with 17 bases between. The CDR3 length is 15 residues. The CDR3 protein is CASLKTGRGNTEAFF. DNA of the CDR3: TGTGCCAGCCTCAAAACGGGGCGCGGGAACACTGAAGCTTTCTTT.